The clone carrying this T cell receptor beta chain is a singleton in its sample. The antigen is undetermined. This specimen comes from a study of T cell responses to AZD1222 COVID-19 vaccine. General observations from the study: The study found Spike-specific TCR breadth and depth rose after two AZD1222 doses. White British people made up most donors, females outnumbered males, and clonal diversity was possibly underestimated.

The protocol was immunoSEQ multiplex PCR, while the TCRdb copy is restricted to in-frame clones and leaves out a portion. The sample has more than 95,000 clones, over 75% seen once. CDR1 is MNHEY, CDR2 SVGAGI, per germline. The CDR3 spans 13 residues. The V and J ends lost 7 bases and 8 bases respectively, with 15 bases between them. V usage is TRBV6-5 and J usage is TRBJ1-3; unclear D gene. The material was peripheral blood, obtained on day 0 of AZD1222 vaccination. This TCR derives from an adult in good health. The CDR3 DNA reads TGTGCCAGCATTCGGCCGGCTGGGGACACCATATATTTT. Residues: CASIRPAGDTIYF.